The 22 T cell receptor beta chains below all came from one sample that was sequenced in a study of T cell changes during pregnancy in multiple sclerosis. The table came from immunoSEQ multiplex PCR; TCRdb's copy has only in-frame clones and leaves some out. Of about 110,000 clones in the sample, roughly 90% were seen once. Sequencing was performed on peripheral blood, taken in the third trimester of pregnancy. These receptors came from a female donor with multiple sclerosis, enrolled in a pregnancy study.

V and J are TRBV7-2 and TRBJ1-1; perhaps TRBD1 as D (5 bases). Germline V gene lookup returns CDR1 SGHTA and CDR2 FQGNSA. The CDR3 is made up of 13 amino acids. V gave up 1 base and J gave up 5 bases, with 8 bases separating them. Here the CDR3 DNA reads TGTGCCAGCAGCTTAGAGGGGTGGACTGAAGCTTTCTTT. Its translation: CASSLEGWTEAFF.

The chain has TRBV28 and TRBJ2-3; perhaps TRBD1 as D (6 bases). V gave up 6 bases and J gave up 0 bases, with 16 bases separating them. CDR1 and CDR2 (germline): MDHEN, SYDVKM. The CDR3 is made up of 16 amino acids. The CDR3 is CASRSRTDFSTDTQYF. CDR3 bases: TGTGCCAGCAGGAGCCGGACAGACTTTAGCACAGATACGCAGTATTTT.

The genes are TRBV9 and TRBJ1-5; 7 bases map to TRBD1. Germline CDR1 is SGDLS and CDR2 is YYNGEE. V was clipped by 0 bases and J by 5 bases; unmatched bases: 5. The CDR3 has 15 residues. The CDR3 is CASSVGTGEDQPQHF. CDR3 nucleotide sequence: TGTGCCAGCAGCGTAGGGACAGGAGAGGATCAGCCCCAGCATTTT.

The DNA for the CDR3 is TGCGCCAGCAGCTCCCTCCCAATCACAGAGAGCTCCTACGAGCAGTACTTC. It specifies CASSSLPITESSYEQYF. This chain connects TRBV5-1 to TRBJ2-7; no definite D call. Germline CDR1 is SGHRS and CDR2 is YFSETQ. The CDR3 sequence is 17 residues long. Trimming pared 3 bases from V and 0 bases from J, leaving 19 bases between.

This clone was counted between two and nine times. V and J are TRBV4-1 and TRBJ1-1; TRBD1 matches 7 bases. Trimming cost V 4 bases and J 3 bases; bases outside gene matches: 2. Per germline, CDR1 MGHRA and CDR2 YSYEKL. This CDR3 spans 13 amino acids. CDR3 in amino acids: CASSLTGDTEAFF. DNA of the CDR3: TGCGCCAGCAGCCTCACAGGGGACACTGAAGCTTTCTTT.

This clone appeared a single time. The chain couples TRBV5-4 to TRBJ1-6; 7 bases are shared with TRBD1. The length of the CDR3 is 15 residues. Germline V gives CDR1 SGHNT, CDR2 YYREEE (reference sequence). V shed 2 bases, J shed 5 bases, and the junction held 4 bases outside the gene matches. DNA of the CDR3: TGTGCCAGCAGCTTACAACAGGGGAATAATTCACCCCTCCACTTT. Translated, it gives CASSLQQGNNSPLHF.

This clone was detected once. The chain is built from TRBV6-4 and TRBJ2-3; 10 nucleotides align to TRBD2. CDR1 MRHNA and CDR2 SNTAGT come from the germline V gene. The CDR3 has 15 amino acids. The V segment lost 8 bases and the J segment 3 bases; nucleotides outside the gene matches: 8. The CDR3 reads CASQREGSLTDTQYF. In nucleotides, the CDR3 is TGTGCCAGCCAGCGGGAGGGTTCTTTGACAGATACGCAGTATTTT.

This chain joins TRBV10-3 and TRBJ1-5; D uncertain. Trimming removed 0 bases at V and 5 bases at J, with 5 bases between. CDR3 length equals 13 residues. CDR1 is ENHRY and CDR2 is SYGVKD in the germline V gene. This CDR3 reads CAISESLDQPQHF. CDR3 bases: TGTGCCATCAGTGAGTCACTTGATCAGCCCCAGCATTTT.

This chain uses TRBV19 with TRBJ2-2, with D possibly matching TRBD1 (9 bases). Germline CDR1 reads LNHDA; CDR2 reads SQIVND (reference sequence). Trimming removed 6 bases from V and 6 bases from J, with 32 bases in between. The CDR3 consists of 20 residues. This chain's CDR3 is CASSSLSGTGKRASSGELFF. The CDR3 coding sequence is TGTGCCAGTAGCAGCCTTAGCGGGACAGGGAAACGGGCTAGTTCCGGGGAGCTGTTTTTT.

V usage is TRBV6-1 and J usage is TRBJ2-3; 7 nucleotides agree with TRBD2. The germline CDR1 and CDR2 sequences are MNHNS and SASEGT. This CDR3 contains 15 residues. The V and J ends lost 2 bases and 11 bases, in that order; junction bases with no gene match: 13. The CDR3 sequence: CASSELGTNLLMQYF. The CDR3 DNA sequence: TGTGCCAGCAGTGAATTAGGGACTAACCTATTAATGCAGTATTTT.

V is TRBV6-5 and J is TRBJ2-5; perhaps TRBD2 as D (6 bases). Germline assignment: CDR1 MNHEY and CDR2 SVGAGI. The V end was cut by 0 bases, the J end by 4 bases, with 12 bases between. This CDR3 has 15 amino acids. The CDR3 nucleotides are TGTGCCAGCAGTTACTCGTCGGGGGTTCGAGAGACCCAGTACTTC. Protein product: CASSYSSGVRETQYF.

The chain couples TRBV6-4 to TRBJ1-2; the D gene is possibly TRBD1 (6 bases). The ends were cut back, 0 bases at V and 8 bases at J, with 13 bases in the middle. This CDR3 comprises 14 residues. Looked up from germline, CDR1 is MRHNA and CDR2 is SNTAGT. The chain's CDR3 is CASSDSHRVGGYTF. CDR3 DNA: TGTGCCAGCAGTGACTCGCACAGGGTAGGAGGCTACACCTTC.

The rearrangement joins TRBV7-2 to TRBJ2-3; D gene unclear. The CDR3 has 15 residues. Between the trimmed V and J ends, which lost 1 base and 4 bases, there was a span of 12 bases. From germline, CDR1 is SGHTA and CDR2 FQGNSA. In DNA form, the CDR3 reads TGTGCCAGCAGCTTAGACCCCACTCTGGCAGATACGCAGTATTTT. Its translation is CASSLDPTLADTQYF.

This rearrangement joins TRBV7-2 to TRBJ2-1, with TRBD2 identical over 10 bases. The CDR3 covers 14 residues. V was pared by 2 bases and J by 6 bases, with 1 base of the junction left unmatched. The germline V gene has CDR1 SGHTA and CDR2 FQGNSA. CDR3 DNA: TGTGCCAGCAGCTTACTAGCGGGGGTCAATGAGCAGTTCTTC. The encoded protein is CASSLLAGVNEQFF.

This rearrangement joins TRBV6-5 to TRBJ2-7, with 7 positions matching TRBD2. Germline CDR1 reads MNHEY; CDR2 reads SVGAGI. J was trimmed by 0 bases and V by 4 bases; bases with no gene match: 9. CDR3 length equals 16 residues. CDR3 coding DNA: TGTGCCAGCAGTTCCTCGAGGCGGGGGACCTCCTACGAGCAGTACTTC. As protein: CASSSSRRGTSYEQYF.

The V call is TRBV10-1, the J call TRBJ1-4; a weak D match, TRBD1 (6 bases). The CDR3 totals 14 residues. Germline CDR1 and CDR2: WNHNN and SYGVQD (reference sequence). V lost 8 bases, J lost 4 bases, and 14 bases lay in between. The CDR3 loop is CASALDRFNEKLFF. CDR3 coding DNA: TGCGCCAGCGCCTTAGACAGGTTTAATGAAAAACTGTTTTTT.

The chain's CDR3 is CASSSGSYGYTF. Here the CDR3 DNA reads TGTGCCAGCAGTTCAGGGTCGTACGGCTACACCTTC. The chain carries TRBV28 and TRBJ1-2; tentatively, D is TRBD1 (5 bases). The germline V gene encodes CDR1 MDHEN and CDR2 SYDVKM. This CDR3 comprises 12 residues. The ends were cut back, 4 bases at V and 8 bases at J, with 11 bases in the middle.

The rearrangement links TRBV2 to TRBJ2-3, with TRBD2 matching 8 bases. This CDR3 spans 18 amino acids. From germline, CDR1 is SNHLY and CDR2 FYNNEI. The V and J ends lost 7 bases and 0 bases, in that order; junction bases with no gene match: 15. Written as DNA, the CDR3 is TGTGCCAGCAAGGGTTGGGTAGCGGGGAGTACTAGCACAGATACGCAGTATTTT. It codes for CASKGWVAGSTSTDTQYF.

The V call is TRBV2, the J call TRBJ2-7; TRBD1 matches 8 bases. This CDR3 is 13 amino acids long. V was clipped by 4 bases and J by 4 bases; unmatched bases: 3. The germline V gene encodes CDR1 SNHLY and CDR2 FYNNEI. CDR3 bases: TGTGCCAGCAGTGGGGACAGGAATTACGAGCAGTACTTC. It specifies CASSGDRNYEQYF.

The V call is TRBV7-9, the J call TRBJ2-3; 16 positions agree with TRBD2. Germline loops: CDR1 SEHNR, CDR2 FQNEAQ (reference sequence). The J segment lost 6 bases and the V segment lost 5 bases, leaving 11 bases of the junction unmatched. CDR3 size: 18 residues. Here the CDR3 reads CASSTTGLAGGRGDTQYF. The CDR3 DNA follows: TGTGCCAGCAGCACCACGGGACTAGCGGGGGGGCGAGGGGATACGCAGTATTTT.

This chain links TRBV6-1 with TRBJ2-7, with no clear D. Trimming removed 4 bases at V and 4 bases at J, with 14 bases between. CDR3 length equals 14 residues. Per the germline V gene, CDR1 is MNHNS and CDR2 is SASEGT. Written as DNA, the CDR3 is TGTGCCAGCAGTGGGAGTCTGGTCCTATACGAGCAGTACTTC. It codes for CASSGSLVLYEQYF.

The rearrangement links TRBV6-1 to TRBJ2-1, with 9 bases fitting TRBD1. CDR3 length: 13 amino acids. Per germline, CDR1 MNHNS and CDR2 SASEGT. The ends lost 6 bases at V and 9 bases at J; junction bases unmatched: 6. The CDR3 DNA reads as TGTGCCAGCAGGGGGACAGGGACTGGTGAGCAGTTCTTC. The encoded protein is CASRGTGTGEQFF.